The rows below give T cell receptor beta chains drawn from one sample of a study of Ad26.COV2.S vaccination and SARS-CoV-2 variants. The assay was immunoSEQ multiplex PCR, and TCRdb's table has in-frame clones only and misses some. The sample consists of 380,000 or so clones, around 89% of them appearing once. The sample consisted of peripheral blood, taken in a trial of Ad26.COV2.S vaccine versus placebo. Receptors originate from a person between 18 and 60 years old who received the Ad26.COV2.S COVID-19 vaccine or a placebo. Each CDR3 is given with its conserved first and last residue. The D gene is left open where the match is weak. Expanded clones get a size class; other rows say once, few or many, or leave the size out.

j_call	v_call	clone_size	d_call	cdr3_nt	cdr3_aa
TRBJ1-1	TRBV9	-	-	TGTGCCAGCAGCGTAGTCGGGGAAGGCACTGAAGCTTTCTTT	CASSVVGEGTEAFF
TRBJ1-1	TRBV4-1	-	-	TGCGCCAGCAGCCAACGGCAGGGGAGTACTGAAGCTTTCTTT	CASSQRQGSTEAFF
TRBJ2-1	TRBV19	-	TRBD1	TGTGCCAGTGGGACAGGGGGTTATGAGCAGTTCTTC	CASGTGGYEQFF
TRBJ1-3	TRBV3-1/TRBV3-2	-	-	TGTGCCAGCAGCCAGAGGGGAAACACCATATATTTT	CASSQRGNTIYF
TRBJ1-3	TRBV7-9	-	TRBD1	TGTGCCAGCAGCAAGGGACAGTTACTCTCTGGAAACACCATATATTTT	CASSKGQLLSGNTIYF
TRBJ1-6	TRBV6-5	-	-	TGTGCCAGCAGTTACTCAGGGGACTATAATTCACCCCTCCACTTT	CASSYSGDYNSPLHF
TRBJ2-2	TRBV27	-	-	TGTGCCAGCTTCCCGGGACAGAACACCGGGGAGCTGTTTTTT	CASFPGQNTGELFF
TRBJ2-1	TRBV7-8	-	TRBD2	TGTGCCAGCAGCTCTCAGCGGGAGACAACCCGAAATGAGCAGTTCTTC	CASSSQRETTRNEQFF
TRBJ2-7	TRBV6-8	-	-	TGTGCCAGCACTGATGGGGGGACAGCCACCTACGAGCAGTACTTC	CASTDGGTATYEQYF
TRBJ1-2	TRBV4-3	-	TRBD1	TGCGCCAGCAGCCAAGCCATCGGGACAGGAAACTATGGCTACACCTTC	CASSQAIGTGNYGYTF
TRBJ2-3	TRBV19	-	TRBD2	TGTGCCAGTAGTATCGGACTAGCGGGCACAGATACGCAGTATTTT	CASSIGLAGTDTQYF
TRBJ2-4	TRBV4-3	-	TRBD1	TGCGCCAGCAGCCAAGGTCAGGGGGCGCCGGGAAACATTCAGTACTTC	CASSQGQGAPGNIQYF
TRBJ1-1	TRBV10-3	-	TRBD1	TGTGCCATCAGTTCGGGACAGGGATATGAAGCTTTCTTT	CAISSGQGYEAFF
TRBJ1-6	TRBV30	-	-	TGTGCCTGGATTGGCAGGCAGAATTCACCCCTCCACTTT	CAWIGRQNSPLHF
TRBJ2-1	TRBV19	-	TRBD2	TGTGCCAGTACCCTGGGACTAGCGGGGGGGAGACATGAGCAGTTCTTC	CASTLGLAGGRHEQFF
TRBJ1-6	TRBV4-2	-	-	TGTGCCAGCAGCCAAGAAGACCAGTTCAATTCACCCCTCCACTTT	CASSQEDQFNSPLHF
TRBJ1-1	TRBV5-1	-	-	TGCGCCAGCAGCTCGACAGCCCAGAACACTGAAGCTTTCTTT	CASSSTAQNTEAFF
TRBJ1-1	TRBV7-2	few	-	TGTGCCAGCAGCTTGGGTTTTACTGAAGCTTTCTTT	CASSLGFTEAFF